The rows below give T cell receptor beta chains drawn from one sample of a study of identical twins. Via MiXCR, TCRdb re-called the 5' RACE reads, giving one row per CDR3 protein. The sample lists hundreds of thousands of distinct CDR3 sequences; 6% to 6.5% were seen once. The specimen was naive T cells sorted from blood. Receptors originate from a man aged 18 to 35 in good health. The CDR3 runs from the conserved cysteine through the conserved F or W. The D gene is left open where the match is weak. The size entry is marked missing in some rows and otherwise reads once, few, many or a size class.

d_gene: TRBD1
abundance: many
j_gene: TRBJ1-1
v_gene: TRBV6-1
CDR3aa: CASVSDRGHTEAFF
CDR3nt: TGTGCCAGCGTCTCGGACAGGGGGCACACTGAAGCTTTCTTT

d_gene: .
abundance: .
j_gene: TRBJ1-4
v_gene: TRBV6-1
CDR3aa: CASKEGLAGEKLFF
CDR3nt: TGTGCCAGCAAGGAGGGGCTGGCGGGTGAAAAACTGTTTTTT

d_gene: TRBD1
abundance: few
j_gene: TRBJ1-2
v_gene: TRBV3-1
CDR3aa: CASSLKGALGYTF
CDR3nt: TGTGCCAGCAGCCTAAAGGGGGCACTTGGCTACACCTTC

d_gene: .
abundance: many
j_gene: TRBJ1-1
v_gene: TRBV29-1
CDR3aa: CSVETGVAEAFF
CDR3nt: TGCAGCGTTGAGACGGGGGTCGCTGAAGCTTTCTTT

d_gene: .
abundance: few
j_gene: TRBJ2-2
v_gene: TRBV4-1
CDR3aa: CASSQEGGGELFF
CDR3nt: TGCGCCAGCAGCCAGGAGGGTGGCGGGGAGCTGTTTTTT

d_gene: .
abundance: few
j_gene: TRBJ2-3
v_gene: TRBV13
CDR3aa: CASGYGMGRRVSDTQYF
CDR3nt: TGTGCCAGCGGGTACGGGATGGGCCGAAGGGTTTCAGATACGCAGTATTTT

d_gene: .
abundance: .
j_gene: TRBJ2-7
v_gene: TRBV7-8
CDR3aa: CASSVRRGYEQYF
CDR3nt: TGTGCCAGCAGCGTACGCAGGGGCTACGAGCAGTACTTC

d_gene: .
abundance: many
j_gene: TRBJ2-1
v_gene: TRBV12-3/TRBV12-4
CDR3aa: CASSQDGNEQFF
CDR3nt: TGTGCCAGCAGCCAGGACGGGAATGAGCAGTTCTTC

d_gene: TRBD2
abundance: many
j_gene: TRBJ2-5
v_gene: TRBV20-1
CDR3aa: CSAPTSGRVPETQYF
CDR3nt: TGCAGTGCTCCGACTAGCGGGAGGGTTCCAGAGACCCAGTACTTC

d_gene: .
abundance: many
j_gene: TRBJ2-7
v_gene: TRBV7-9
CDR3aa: CASSFLEYEQYF
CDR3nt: TGTGCCAGCAGCTTCCTAGAGTACGAGCAGTACTTC

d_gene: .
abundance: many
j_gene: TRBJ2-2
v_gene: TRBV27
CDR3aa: CASSFYEPNTGELFF
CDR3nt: TGTGCCAGCAGTTTCTACGAGCCCAACACCGGGGAGCTGTTTTTT

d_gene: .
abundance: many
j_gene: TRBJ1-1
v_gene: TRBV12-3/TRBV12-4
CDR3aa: CASSFGLARAFF
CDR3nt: TGTGCCAGCAGTTTCGGTTTGGCAAGGGCTTTCTTT

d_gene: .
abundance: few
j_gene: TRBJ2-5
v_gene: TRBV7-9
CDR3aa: CASSLERQQETQYF
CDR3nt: TGTGCCAGCAGCTTAGAGAGACAGCAAGAGACCCAGTACTTC

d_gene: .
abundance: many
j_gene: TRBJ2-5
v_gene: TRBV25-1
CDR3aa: CASSTSRRGETQYF
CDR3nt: TGTGCCAGTTCGACTAGTCGGAGGGGAGAGACCCAGTACTTC

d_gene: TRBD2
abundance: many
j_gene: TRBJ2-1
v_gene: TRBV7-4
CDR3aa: CASSTHVGSGSSYNEQFF
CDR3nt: TGTGCCAGCAGCACTCACGTTGGTAGCGGGAGCTCCTACAATGAGCAGTTCTTC

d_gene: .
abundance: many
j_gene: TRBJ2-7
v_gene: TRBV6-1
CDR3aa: CASRFSGSYEQYF
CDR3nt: TGTGCCAGCAGATTTAGCGGTTCCTACGAGCAGTACTTC

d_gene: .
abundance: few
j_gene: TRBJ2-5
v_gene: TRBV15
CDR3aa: CATSRAEGETQYF
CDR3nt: TGTGCCACCAGCAGAGCCGAGGGAGAGACCCAGTACTTC

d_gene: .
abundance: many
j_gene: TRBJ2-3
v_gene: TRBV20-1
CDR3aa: CSASSAPIWGDTQYF
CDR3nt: TGCAGTGCTAGTTCAGCGCCCATCTGGGGAGATACGCAGTATTTT

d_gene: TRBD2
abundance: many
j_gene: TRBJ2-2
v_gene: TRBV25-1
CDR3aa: CASSDLKGRDTGELFF
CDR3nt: TGTGCCAGCAGTGACCTAAAAGGGAGGGACACCGGGGAGCTGTTTTTT

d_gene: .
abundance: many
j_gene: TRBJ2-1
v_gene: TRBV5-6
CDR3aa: CASSLTGGPEQFF
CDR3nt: TGTGCCAGCTCCCTTACCGGCGGTCCCGAGCAGTTCTTC

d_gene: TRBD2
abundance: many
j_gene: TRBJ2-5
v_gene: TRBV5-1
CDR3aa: CASSTRTRRVETQYF
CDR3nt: TGCGCCAGCAGCACACGGACTAGGAGGGTCGAGACCCAGTACTTC

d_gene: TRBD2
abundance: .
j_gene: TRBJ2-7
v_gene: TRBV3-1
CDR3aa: CASSQLAVNYEQYF
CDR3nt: TGTGCCAGCAGCCAACTAGCGGTTAACTACGAGCAGTACTTC

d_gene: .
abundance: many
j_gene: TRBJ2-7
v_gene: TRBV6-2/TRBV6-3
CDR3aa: CASSSRSSGQMTYEQYF
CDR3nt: TGTGCCAGCAGTTCACGGAGCTCCGGACAAATGACGTACGAGCAGTACTTC

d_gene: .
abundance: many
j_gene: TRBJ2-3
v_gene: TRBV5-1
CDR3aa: CASSLDPGTGTDTQYF
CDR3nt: TGCGCCAGCAGCTTGGATCCGGGAACGGGGACAGATACGCAGTATTTT

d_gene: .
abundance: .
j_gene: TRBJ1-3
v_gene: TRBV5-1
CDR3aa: CASSLENAGNTIYF
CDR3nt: TGCGCCAGCAGCTTGGAGAACGCGGGAAACACCATATATTTT

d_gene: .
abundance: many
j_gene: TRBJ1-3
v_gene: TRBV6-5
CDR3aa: CASSYSTNSGNTIYF
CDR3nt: TGTGCCAGCAGTTACTCGACTAACTCTGGAAACACCATATATTTT

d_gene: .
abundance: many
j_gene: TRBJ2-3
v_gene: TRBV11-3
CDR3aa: CASARHLSTDTQYF
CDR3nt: TGTGCCAGCGCTAGGCACCTAAGCACAGATACGCAGTATTTT

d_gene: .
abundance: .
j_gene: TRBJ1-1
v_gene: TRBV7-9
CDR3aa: CASTAGWNTEAFF
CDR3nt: TGTGCCAGCACCGCGGGCTGGAACACTGAAGCTTTCTTT

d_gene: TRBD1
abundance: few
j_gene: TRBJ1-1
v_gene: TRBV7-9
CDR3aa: CASSFYTGGDTEAFF
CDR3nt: TGTGCCAGCAGCTTTTATACAGGGGGAGACACTGAAGCTTTCTTT

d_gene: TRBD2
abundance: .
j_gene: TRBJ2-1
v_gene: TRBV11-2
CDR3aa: CASSSRIAGINNEQFF
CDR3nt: TGTGCCAGCAGCTCACGAATAGCGGGGATAAACAATGAGCAGTTCTTC

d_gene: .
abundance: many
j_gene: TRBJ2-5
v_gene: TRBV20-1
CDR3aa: CSARERRGPQETQYF
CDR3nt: TGCAGTGCTAGAGAGCGCAGGGGCCCCCAAGAGACCCAGTACTTC

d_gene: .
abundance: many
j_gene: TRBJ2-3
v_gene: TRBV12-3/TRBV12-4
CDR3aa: CASRTSGDTQYF
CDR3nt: TGTGCCAGCAGGACCTCGGGGGATACGCAGTATTTT

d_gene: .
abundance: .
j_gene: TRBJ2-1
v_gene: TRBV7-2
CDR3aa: CASSQGLINEQFF
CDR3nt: TGTGCCAGCAGCCAGGGACTGATTAATGAGCAGTTCTTC

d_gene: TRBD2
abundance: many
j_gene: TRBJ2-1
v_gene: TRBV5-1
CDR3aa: CASSLATSGEYNEQFF
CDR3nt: TGCGCCAGCAGCTTAGCGACTAGCGGCGAATACAATGAGCAGTTCTTC

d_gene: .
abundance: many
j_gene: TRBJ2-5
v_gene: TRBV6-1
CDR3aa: CASSEAGSSVETQYF
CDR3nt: TGTGCCAGCAGTGAAGCTGGGTCTAGCGTTGAGACCCAGTACTTC

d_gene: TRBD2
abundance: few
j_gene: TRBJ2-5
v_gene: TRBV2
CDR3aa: CASSAAVLAGETQYF
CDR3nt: TGTGCCAGCAGTGCCGCGGTACTAGCGGGGGAGACCCAGTACTTC

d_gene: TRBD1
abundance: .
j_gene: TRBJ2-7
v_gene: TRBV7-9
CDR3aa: CASSKSQGDYEQYF
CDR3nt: TGTGCCAGCAGCAAGTCGCAGGGGGACTACGAGCAGTACTTC

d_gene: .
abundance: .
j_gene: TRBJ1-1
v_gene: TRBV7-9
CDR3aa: CASSYSGADAEAFF
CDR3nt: TGTGCCAGCAGTTATTCCGGGGCGGACGCTGAAGCTTTCTTT

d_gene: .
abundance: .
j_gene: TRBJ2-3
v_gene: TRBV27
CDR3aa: CASSFTGTSTDTQYF
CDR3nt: TGTGCCAGCAGTTTTACCGGGACTAGCACAGATACGCAGTATTTT

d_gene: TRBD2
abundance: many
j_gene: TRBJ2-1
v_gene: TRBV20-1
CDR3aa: CSALGLAGGDEQFF
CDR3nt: TGCAGTGCTCTAGGACTAGCGGGAGGTGATGAGCAGTTCTTC

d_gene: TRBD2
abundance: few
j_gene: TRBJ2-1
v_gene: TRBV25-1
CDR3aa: CASKGWGLAATYNEQFF
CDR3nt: TGTGCCAGCAAAGGGTGGGGACTAGCGGCTACCTACAATGAGCAGTTCTTC

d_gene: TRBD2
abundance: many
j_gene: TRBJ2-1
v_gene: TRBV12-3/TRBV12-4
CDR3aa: CASRKAGGVGEQFF
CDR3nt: TGTGCCAGCAGGAAAGCGGGAGGGGTCGGTGAGCAGTTCTTC

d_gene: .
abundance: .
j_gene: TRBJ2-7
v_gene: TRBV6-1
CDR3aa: CASSEAPLYDEQYF
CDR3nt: TGTGCCAGCAGTGAAGCGCCACTTTACGACGAGCAGTACTTC

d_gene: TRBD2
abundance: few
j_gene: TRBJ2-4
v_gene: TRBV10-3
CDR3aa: CAISESQREAKNIQYF
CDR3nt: TGTGCCATCAGTGAGTCCCAGCGGGAGGCCAAAAACATTCAGTACTTC

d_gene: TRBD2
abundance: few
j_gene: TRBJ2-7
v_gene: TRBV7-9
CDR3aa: CASSLMPGAGVSYEQYF
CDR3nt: TGTGCCAGCAGCTTAATGCCGGGAGCGGGAGTCTCCTACGAGCAGTACTTC

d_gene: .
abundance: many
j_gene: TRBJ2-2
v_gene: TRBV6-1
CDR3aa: CASIGAGLNTGELFF
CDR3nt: TGTGCCAGCATTGGCGCGGGGCTTAACACCGGGGAGCTGTTTTTT

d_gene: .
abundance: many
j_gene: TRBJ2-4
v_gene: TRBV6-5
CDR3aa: CATMGADIQYF
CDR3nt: TGTGCCACAATGGGGGCGGACATTCAGTACTTC

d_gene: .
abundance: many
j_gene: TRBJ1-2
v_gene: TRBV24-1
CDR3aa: CATSDVPVGNGYTF
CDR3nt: TGTGCCACCAGTGACGTCCCGGTGGGAAATGGCTACACCTTC

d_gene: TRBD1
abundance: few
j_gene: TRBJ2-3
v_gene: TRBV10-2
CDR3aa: CASTDRGLTDTQYF
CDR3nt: TGCGCCAGCACGGACAGGGGCCTCACAGATACGCAGTATTTT

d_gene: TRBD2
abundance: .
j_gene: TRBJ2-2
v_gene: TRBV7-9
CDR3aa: CASRPRVAGSPLFF
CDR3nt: TGTGCCAGCAGACCCAGGGTAGCGGGATCCCCCCTGTTTTTT

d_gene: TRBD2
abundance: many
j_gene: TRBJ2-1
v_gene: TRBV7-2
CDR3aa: CASSFVGGRGNEQFF
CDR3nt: TGTGCCAGCAGCTTTGTAGGCGGGAGGGGTAATGAGCAGTTCTTC

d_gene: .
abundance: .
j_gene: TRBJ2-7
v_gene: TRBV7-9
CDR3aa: CASSPRLTPGYYEQYF
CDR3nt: TGTGCCAGCAGCCCCCGACTGACTCCGGGCTACTACGAGCAGTACTTC

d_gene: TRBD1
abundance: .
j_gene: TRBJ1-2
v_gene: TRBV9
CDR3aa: CASSVSPDRAEGYTF
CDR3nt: TGTGCCAGCAGCGTCTCTCCCGACAGGGCGGAGGGCTACACCTTC

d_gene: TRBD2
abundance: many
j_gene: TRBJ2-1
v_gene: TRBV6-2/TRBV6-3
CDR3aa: CASSSLAGVINEQFF
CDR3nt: TGTGCCAGCAGTTCACTAGCGGGAGTCATCAATGAGCAGTTCTTC

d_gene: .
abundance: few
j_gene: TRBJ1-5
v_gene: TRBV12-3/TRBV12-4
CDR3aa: CASSFGQTNQPQHF
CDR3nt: TGTGCCAGCAGTTTCGGGCAGACCAATCAGCCCCAGCATTTT

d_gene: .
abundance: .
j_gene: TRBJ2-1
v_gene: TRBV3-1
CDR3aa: CASSPPGVMGNEQFF
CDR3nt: TGTGCCAGCAGCCCCCCGGGAGTCATGGGCAATGAGCAGTTCTTC

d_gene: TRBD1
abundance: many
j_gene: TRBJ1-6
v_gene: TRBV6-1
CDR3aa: CASSPETGIGPPLHF
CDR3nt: TGTGCCAGCAGTCCTGAGACAGGGATCGGGCCACCCCTCCACTTT

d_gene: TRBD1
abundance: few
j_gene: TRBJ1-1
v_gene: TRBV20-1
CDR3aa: CSARGQGKVLNTEAFF
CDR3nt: TGCAGTGCTAGAGGACAGGGGAAGGTCTTGAACACTGAAGCTTTCTTT